A selection of T cell receptor beta chains follows, all from one sample in a study of cytomegalovirus exposure and HLA in healthy donors. Method: immunoSEQ multiplex PCR; TCRdb's copy keeps in-frame clones and lacks some. Of 90,000 to 130,000 clones listed, 75% to 90% are singletons. Sequencing was performed on PBMCs. These TCRs come from a man aged 35 to 55 in good health and CMV-seronegative. The CDR3 runs from the conserved cysteine through the conserved F or W. Each record gives: V gene, clone size, J gene, CDR3 protein. The size entry is marked missing in some rows and otherwise reads once, few, many or a size class.

V: TRBV6-5; size: NA; J: TRBJ2-7; CDR3: CASSIGGGKAGEQYF
V: TRBV18; size: few; J: TRBJ2-2; CDR3: CASSPQASTGELFF
V: TRBV30; size: NA; J: TRBJ1-2; CDR3: CAWGGAGSRLHGYTF
V: TRBV23-1; size: NA; J: TRBJ2-7; CDR3: CASSSVLLEQYF
V: TRBV29-1; size: NA; J: TRBJ1-2; CDR3: CSVEGRQGVMEGYTF
V: TRBV18; size: NA; J: TRBJ2-7; CDR3: CASSPGDREFYEQYF
V: TRBV5-6; size: NA; J: TRBJ2-3; CDR3: CASSLDREYTDTQYF
V: TRBV5-4; size: NA; J: TRBJ2-2; CDR3: CASSLGSTRSGELFF
V: TRBV29-1; size: NA; J: TRBJ2-7; CDR3: CSILLTGQGEQYF
V: TRBV5-4; size: NA; J: TRBJ2-3; CDR3: CASTPGGVDTQYF
V: TRBV30; size: NA; J: TRBJ2-7; CDR3: CAWSGQGNEQYF
V: TRBV7-9; size: NA; J: TRBJ1-6; CDR3: CASSPRQVSLSSYNSPLHF
V: TRBV6-5; size: NA; J: TRBJ2-1; CDR3: CASSYFGLGRGDEQFF
V: TRBV5-1; size: NA; J: TRBJ2-7; CDR3: CASSLSVSGEQYF
V: TRBV5-1; size: NA; J: TRBJ2-5; CDR3: CASRRGTGEEETQYF
V: TRBV29-1; size: NA; J: TRBJ1-5; CDR3: CSPGQYSNQPQHF
V: TRBV30; size: NA; J: TRBJ2-3; CDR3: CAWSVRQGSRDTQYF
V: TRBV7-2; size: few; J: TRBJ2-7; CDR3: CASSYRRAGPYEQYF
V: TRBV10-3; size: NA; J: TRBJ2-7; CDR3: CAISAQGGSYEQYF
V: TRBV18; size: few; J: TRBJ2-7; CDR3: CASSPLPGTTSYEQYF
V: TRBV20-1; size: NA; J: TRBJ2-3; CDR3: CSATMEDTQYF
V: TRBV28; size: NA; J: TRBJ1-6; CDR3: CASSLRGVKDSPLHF
V: TRBV27; size: NA; J: TRBJ1-5; CDR3: CASRRASNQPQHF
V: TRBV5-1; size: NA; J: TRBJ1-2; CDR3: CASSLGTDGYTF
V: TRBV4-3; size: once; J: TRBJ1-2; CDR3: CASSQLNPRDSYGYTF
V: TRBV29-1; size: NA; J: TRBJ1-3; CDR3: CSVEKGDGNTIYF
V: TRBV6-5; size: NA; J: TRBJ1-4; CDR3: CASSEGGAEKLFF
V: TRBV9; size: NA; J: TRBJ2-2; CDR3: CASSVFGESGGELFF
V: TRBV10-3; size: NA; J: TRBJ1-5; CDR3: CAISEGQGDQPQHF
V: TRBV5-1; size: NA; J: TRBJ1-5; CDR3: CASSLAGVGQPQHF
V: TRBV27; size: NA; J: TRBJ2-5; CDR3: CASSPGTGGRETQYF
V: TRBV4-1; size: once; J: TRBJ1-6; CDR3: CASSQEQSSYNSPLHF
V: TRBV5-1; size: NA; J: TRBJ2-2; CDR3: CASSLRQGDAGELFF
V: TRBV14; size: NA; J: TRBJ1-2; CDR3: CASSQGAQRSGYTF
V: TRBV14; size: once; J: TRBJ2-5; CDR3: CASSLAGGTPYF
V: TRBV29-1; size: NA; J: TRBJ2-2; CDR3: CSVPGQGGGELFF
V: TRBV19; size: NA; J: TRBJ2-2; CDR3: CASSMIQGPGELFF
V: TRBV7-6; size: NA; J: TRBJ1-5; CDR3: CASSFQGTGYHQPQHF
V: TRBV29-1; size: NA; J: TRBJ2-7; CDR3: CSAVAGGRYEQYF
V: TRBV7-9; size: NA; J: TRBJ1-4; CDR3: CASSTSGGAGREKLFF
V: TRBV7-8; size: NA; J: TRBJ1-2; CDR3: CASSLGTGGDANYGYTF
V: TRBV7-9; size: NA; J: TRBJ1-2; CDR3: CASSLAGGEVGYTF
V: TRBV5-1; size: NA; J: TRBJ2-6; CDR3: CASSPAGRGDGANVLTF
V: TRBV15; size: NA; J: TRBJ2-4; CDR3: CATSRSPPTRLAAENIQYF